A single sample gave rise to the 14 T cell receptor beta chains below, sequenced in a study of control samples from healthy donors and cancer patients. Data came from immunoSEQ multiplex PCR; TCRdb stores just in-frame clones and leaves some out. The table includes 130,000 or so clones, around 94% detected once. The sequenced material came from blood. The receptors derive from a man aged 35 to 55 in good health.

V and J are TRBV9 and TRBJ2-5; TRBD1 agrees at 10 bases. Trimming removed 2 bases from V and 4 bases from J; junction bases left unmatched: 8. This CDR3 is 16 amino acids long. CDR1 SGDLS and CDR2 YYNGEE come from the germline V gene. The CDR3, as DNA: TGTGCCAGCAGCGTCTTGGGGACAGGGGCCGCAGAGACCCAGTACTTC. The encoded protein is CASSVLGTGAAETQYF.

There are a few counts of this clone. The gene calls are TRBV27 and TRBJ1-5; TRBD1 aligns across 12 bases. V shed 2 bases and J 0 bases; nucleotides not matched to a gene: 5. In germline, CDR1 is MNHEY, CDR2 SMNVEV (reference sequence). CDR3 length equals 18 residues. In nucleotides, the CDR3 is TGTGCCAGCAGTTTAAAGGGGACAGGGGGCGTTAGCAATCAGCCCCAGCATTTT. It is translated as CASSLKGTGGVSNQPQHF.

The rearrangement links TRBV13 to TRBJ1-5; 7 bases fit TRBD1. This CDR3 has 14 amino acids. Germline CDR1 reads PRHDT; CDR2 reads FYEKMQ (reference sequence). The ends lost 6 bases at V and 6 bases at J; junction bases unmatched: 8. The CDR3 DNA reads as TGTGCCAGCAGTTCAGGGGGGGACGGTCAGCCCCAGCATTTT. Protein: CASSSGGDGQPQHF.

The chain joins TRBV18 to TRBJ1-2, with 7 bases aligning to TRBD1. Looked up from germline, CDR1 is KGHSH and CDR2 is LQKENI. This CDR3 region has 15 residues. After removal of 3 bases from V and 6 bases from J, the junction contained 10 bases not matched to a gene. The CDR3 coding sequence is TGTGCCAGCTCACCGACAGGGAAAGATCGACATGGCTACACCTTC. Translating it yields CASSPTGKDRHGYTF.

CDR3 sequence reads: CASSENRGESEKLFF. CDR3 DNA: TGTGCCAGCAGCGAGAACAGGGGGGAAAGCGAAAAACTGTTTTTT. V is TRBV7-9 and J is TRBJ1-4, with 8 bases fitting TRBD1. Germline loops: CDR1 SEHNR, CDR2 FQNEAQ (reference sequence). V lost 5 bases and J lost 8; bases outside the gene matches: 10. CDR3 length equals 15 residues.

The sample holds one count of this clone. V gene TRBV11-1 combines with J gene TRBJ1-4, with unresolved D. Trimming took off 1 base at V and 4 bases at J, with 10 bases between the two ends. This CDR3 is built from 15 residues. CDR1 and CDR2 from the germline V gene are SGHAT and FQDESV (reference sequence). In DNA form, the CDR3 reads TGTGCCAGCAGCTTAGAAGGAAGCGGTAATGAAAAACTGTTTTTT. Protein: CASSLEGSGNEKLFF.

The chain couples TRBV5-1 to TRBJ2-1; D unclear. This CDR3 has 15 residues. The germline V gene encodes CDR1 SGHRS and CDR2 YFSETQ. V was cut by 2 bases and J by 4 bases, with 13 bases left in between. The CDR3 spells CASSFTGNTYNEQFF. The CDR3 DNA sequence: TGCGCCAGCAGCTTCACGGGCAACACGTACAATGAGCAGTTCTTC.

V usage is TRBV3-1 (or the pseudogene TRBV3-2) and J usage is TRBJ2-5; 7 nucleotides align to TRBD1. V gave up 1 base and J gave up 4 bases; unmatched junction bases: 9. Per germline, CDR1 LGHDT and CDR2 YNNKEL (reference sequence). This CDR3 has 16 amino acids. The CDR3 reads CASSQGDRQFRETQYF. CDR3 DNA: TGTGCCAGCAGCCAAGGGGACAGACAGTTTCGAGAGACCCAGTACTTC.

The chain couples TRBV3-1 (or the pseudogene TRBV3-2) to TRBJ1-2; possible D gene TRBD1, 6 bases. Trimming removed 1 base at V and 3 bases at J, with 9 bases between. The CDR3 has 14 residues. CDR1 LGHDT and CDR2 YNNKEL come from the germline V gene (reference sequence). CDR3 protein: CASSQVGGHYGYTF. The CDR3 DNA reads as TGTGCCAGCAGCCAAGTGGGGGGCCACTATGGCTACACCTTC.

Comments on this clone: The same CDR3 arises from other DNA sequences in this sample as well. Here the CDR3 DNA reads TGTGCCAGCAGCAGTGGTGACTCCTACGAGCAGTACTTC. This encodes CASSSGDSYEQYF. The chain recombines TRBV5-6 with TRBJ2-7; D not certain. Germline V lookup: CDR1 SGHDT, CDR2 YYEEEE. This CDR3 spans 13 amino acids. V gave up 4 bases and J gave up 0 bases, with 8 bases separating them. Together with reference TRBV5-6 and TRBJ2-7, the CDR3 gives the full variable domain: DAGVTQSPTHLIKTRGQQVTLRCSPKSGHDTVSWYQQALGQGPQFIFQYYEEEERQRGNFPDRFSGHQFPNYSSELNVNALLLGDSALYLCASSSGDSYEQYFGPGTRLTVT.

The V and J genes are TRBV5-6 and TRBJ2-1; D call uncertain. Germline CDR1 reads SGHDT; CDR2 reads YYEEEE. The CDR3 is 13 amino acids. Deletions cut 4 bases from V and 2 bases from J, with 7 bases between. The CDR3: CASSRLAYNEQFF. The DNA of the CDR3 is TGTGCCAGCAGCAGGCTAGCCTACAATGAGCAGTTCTTC.

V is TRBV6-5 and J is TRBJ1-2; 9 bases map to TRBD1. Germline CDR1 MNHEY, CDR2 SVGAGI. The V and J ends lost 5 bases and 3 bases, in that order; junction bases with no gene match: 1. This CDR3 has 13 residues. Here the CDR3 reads CASSRDRDYGYTF. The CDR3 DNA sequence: TGTGCCAGCAGTAGGGACAGGGACTATGGCTACACCTTC.

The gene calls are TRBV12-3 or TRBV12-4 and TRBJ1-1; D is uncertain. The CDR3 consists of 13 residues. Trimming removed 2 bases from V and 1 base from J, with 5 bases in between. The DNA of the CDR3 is TGTGCCAGCAGTTTAAAGGGGAACACTGAAGCTTTCTTT. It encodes CASSLKGNTEAFF.

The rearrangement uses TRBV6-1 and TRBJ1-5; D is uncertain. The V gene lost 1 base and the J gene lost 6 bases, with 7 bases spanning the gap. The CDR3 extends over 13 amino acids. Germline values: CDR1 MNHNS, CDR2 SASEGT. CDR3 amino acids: CASSEVRTQPQHF. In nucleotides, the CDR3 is TGTGCCAGCAGTGAAGTTCGAACTCAGCCCCAGCATTTT.